This T cell receptor (beta chain) was sequenced in a study of T cells in Graves' hyperthyroidism and ophthalmopathy. Comments on this clonotype: Its antigen is not known.

Study results and caveats: Most clonotypes expanded in thyroid above 0.001 were likewise present in blood.

TCR beta CDR3 regions were amplified from RNA transcripts. The primer set for the first-round RT-PCR of the TCR CDR3 was HTBI. TCRdb independently ran MiXCR on the multiplex PCR reads; one entry per CDR3 protein. Counted here are about 480,000 distinct CDR3 sequences, about 15% occurring once; the ten biggest clones make up around a sixth. Uncontrolled infection, other autoimmune disease, pregnancy or lactation barred patients from enrollment. This CDR3 has 13 amino acids. In germline, CDR1 is GTSNPN, CDR2 SVGIG (reference sequence). J lost 7 bases, V lost 4 bases, and 4 bases had no gene match. The clonotype was recovered from a woman younger than 35 with Graves' hyperthyroidism. The sequenced sample was blood. The chain combines TRBV30 with TRBJ1-6; TRBD1 agrees at 7 bases. CDR3 DNA: TGTGCCTGGACGGGACAGAAAAATTCACCCCTCCACTTT. Its translation: CAWTGQKNSPLHF.